Listed below are T cell receptor beta chains from one sample, sequenced in a study of cytomegalovirus exposure and HLA in healthy donors. The method was immunoSEQ multiplex PCR; TCRdb's version includes in-frame clones alone and lacks a portion of them. In the table there are 45,000 to 75,000 clones, approximately 70% of which are singletons. Sequencing was carried out using PBMCs. These receptors all stem from a woman in her sixties in good health and CMV-seropositive. Both conserved end residues are part of each CDR3. A D gene is named only where the DNA matches it firmly. Clone size, where shown, is once, few, many, or a class for clones that have expanded.

j_call v_call clone_size d_call cdr3_nt cdr3_aa
TRBJ2-7 TRBV5-8 NA TRBD1 TGTGCCAGCAACAACGGGACAGGGAGCTACGAGCAGTACTTC CASNNGTGSYEQYF
TRBJ1-2 TRBV9 NA TRBD1 TGTGCCAGCAGCGTCCTCACAGGGGGGTCTGGCTACACCTTC CASSVLTGGSGYTF
TRBJ2-5 TRBV7-2 few NA TGTGCCAGCAGCTTAGGACACCAGGGCGGAGACCAGTACTTC CASSLGHQGGDQYF
TRBJ1-4 TRBV18 NA NA TGTGCCAGCTCACCACGAGGAGGGTTGAATGAAAAACTGTTTTTT CASSPRGGLNEKLFF
TRBJ1-4 TRBV5-1 NA NA TGCGCCAGCAGCTTGGGCAGTTATGAAAAACTGTTTTTT CASSLGSYEKLFF
TRBJ1-6 TRBV19 NA TRBD1 TGTGCCACCTCGACAGGGGTCGGTTCACCCCTCCACTTT CATSTGVGSPLHF
TRBJ2-3 TRBV11-2 NA NA TGTGCCAGCAGCCTTCGAAGCGACACAGATACGCAGTATTTT CASSLRSDTDTQYF
TRBJ1-2 TRBV7-9 NA NA TGTGCCAGCAGCTTAGCTACGCCGACAGAAGGCTACACCTTC CASSLATPTEGYTF
TRBJ1-6 TRBV4-1 NA TRBD1 TGCGCCAGCAGCCAAGATGGGACAGGGGTCTCACCCCTCCACTTT CASSQDGTGVSPLHF
TRBJ1-1 TRBV5-4 NA NA TGTGCCAGCAGCTTGACAGCGAACACTGAAGCTTTCTTT CASSLTANTEAFF
TRBJ1-6 TRBV5-1 NA TRBD1 TGCGCCAGCAGCTTGACCGGGACAGTTTATTCACCCCTCCACTTT CASSLTGTVYSPLHF
TRBJ2-7 TRBV14 few NA TGTGCCAGCAGTTACGCAGGTACCTACGAGCAGTACTTC CASSYAGTYEQYF
TRBJ1-4 TRBV19 NA NA TGTGCCAGTAGTCAACAGGTGGGAAATGAAAAACTGTTTTTT CASSQQVGNEKLFF
TRBJ2-7 TRBV18 NA NA TGTGCCAGCTCACCTGACAGTTCGGTGCAGTACTTC CASSPDSSVQYF
TRBJ1-6 TRBV6-7 NA NA TGTGCCAGCAGTTACCCTTGCGCAGGGGATAATTCACCCCTCCACTTT CASSYPCAGDNSPLHF
TRBJ1-2 TRBV4-3 NA NA TGCGCCAGCAGCCAAGATCGTGAGGGAGCCGACTATGGCTACACCTTC CASSQDREGADYGYTF